This is a list of T cell receptor beta chains from one sample in a study of T cell repertoires in cytomegalovirus infection. These TCRs are of unknown antigen specificity. TCRdb re-called the reads through MiXCR, storing one row per CDR3 protein. The table records about 700,000 distinct CDR3 sequences, about 30% of them present only once. The sample here was cultured PBMCs, taken from culture after CMV antigen stimulation. The receptors were gathered from a human donor in good health (CMV status not recorded). Some clones in this sample may be carry-over from other donors' samples. The CDR3 runs from the conserved cysteine through the conserved F or W. A D gene is named only where the DNA matches it firmly. Part of the rows lack a size; the others show once, few, many or a class for expanded clones.

D: NA
J: TRBJ2-3
V: TRBV25-1
size: NA
DNA: TGTGCCAGCAGTCCCACTAGCAACCAGGGGGTAGATACGCAGTATTTT
CDR3: CASSPTSNQGVDTQYF

D: TRBD1
J: TRBJ2-5
V: TRBV12-3/TRBV12-4
size: NA
DNA: TGTGCCAGCAGTTTGGCGACAGGGGGGGGGGGGACCCAGTACTTC
CDR3: CASSLATGGGGTQYF

D: TRBD2
J: TRBJ2-5
V: TRBV20-1
size: few
DNA: TGCAGTGCTAGCCTTAGCGGGATCGGCGAGACCCAGTACTTC
CDR3: CSASLSGIGETQYF

D: NA
J: TRBJ1-2
V: TRBV18
size: NA
DNA: TGTGCCAGCTCTCCGGGAGGGTTGACCTATGGCTACACCTTC
CDR3: CASSPGGLTYGYTF

D: TRBD2
J: TRBJ2-2
V: TRBV6-6
size: NA
DNA: TGTGCCAGCAGCCCAAGTTTGGGACTAGCGGGAGGAGGGGAGCTGTTTTTT
CDR3: CASSPSLGLAGGGELFF

D: NA
J: TRBJ2-5
V: TRBV19
size: NA
DNA: TGTGCCAGGCCACGGAGGGGGCACCCGTACTTC
CDR3: CARPRRGHPYF

D: NA
J: TRBJ1-3
V: TRBV4-1
size: NA
DNA: TGCGCCAGCAGCCAAGATCGGCAGATTCCTGGAAACACCATATATTTT
CDR3: CASSQDRQIPGNTIYF

D: TRBD2
J: TRBJ2-7
V: TRBV7-2
size: many
DNA: TGTGCCAGCAGCCGGGACTATCAGACCTACGAGCAGTACTTC
CDR3: CASSRDYQTYEQYF

D: TRBD1
J: TRBJ1-4
V: TRBV18
size: NA
DNA: TGTGCCAGCTCAACTGGGACAGCCGCAACTAATGAAAAACTGTTTTTT
CDR3: CASSTGTAATNEKLFF

D: NA
J: TRBJ1-6
V: TRBV6-1
size: NA
DNA: TGTGCCAGCAGCAAAACGGGGGCGGTGTATAATTCACCCCTCCACTTT
CDR3: CASSKTGAVYNSPLHF

D: NA
J: TRBJ2-5
V: TRBV11-2
size: few
DNA: TGTGCCAGCAGCTTAGGGATGAAGTATCAAGAGACCCAGTACTTC
CDR3: CASSLGMKYQETQYF

D: NA
J: TRBJ1-6
V: TRBV11-2
size: NA
DNA: TGTGCCAGCAGCTTAATGGGGGCCCCTGATCCCCTCCAATTT
CDR3: CASSLMGAPDPLQF

D: TRBD1
J: TRBJ1-1
V: TRBV5-1
size: NA
DNA: TGCGCCAGTCGGACAGGGCGCACTGAAGCTTTCTTT
CDR3: CASRTGRTEAFF

D: NA
J: TRBJ1-3
V: TRBV7-6
size: few
DNA: TGTGCCAGCAGCTCGTATGGAAACACCATATATTTT
CDR3: CASSSYGNTIYF

D: TRBD1
J: TRBJ1-2
V: TRBV29-1
size: NA
DNA: TGCAGCGTGGACAGGGCCTATGGCTACACCTTC
CDR3: CSVDRAYGYTF

D: NA
J: TRBJ2-3
V: TRBV5-1
size: NA
DNA: TGCGCCAGCAGCTTGCAGTCGCAATCAAGCCTAGGTGATACGCAGTATTTT
CDR3: CASSLQSQSSLGDTQYF

D: TRBD2
J: TRBJ2-1
V: TRBV7-2
size: NA
DNA: TGTGCCATCGGGAGGAGCGGGGCGCCCTACAATGAGCAGTTCTTC
CDR3: CAIGRSGAPYNEQFF

D: NA
J: TRBJ2-6
V: TRBV7-2
size: many
DNA: TGTGCCAGCAGCGTCCTCGTTGCTGGGGCCAACGTCCTGACTTTC
CDR3: CASSVLVAGANVLTF

D: NA
J: TRBJ2-3
V: TRBV7-2
size: few
DNA: TGTGCCAGCAGCTTAGCGGCAGCGTTAGATACGCAGTATTTT
CDR3: CASSLAAALDTQYF

D: TRBD1
J: TRBJ2-7
V: TRBV24-1
size: few
DNA: TGTGCCACCAGTGACCCCGGGACAGACGAGCAGTACTTC
CDR3: CATSDPGTDEQYF

D: NA
J: TRBJ1-5
V: TRBV23-1
size: NA
DNA: TGCGCCAGCTCCAACGGGCGGCCGGAGTCGCGGGTGAATAGCAATCAGCCCCAGCATTTT
CDR3: CASSNGRPESRVNSNQPQHF

D: NA
J: TRBJ1-4
V: TRBV28
size: few
DNA: TGTGCCAGCAGGACCCCGGCCGGGCCTGATGAAAAACTGTTTTTT
CDR3: CASRTPAGPDEKLFF

D: NA
J: TRBJ1-1
V: TRBV20-1
size: few
DNA: TGCAGTGCTCCCCTGGCCGGGGACACTGAAGCTTTCTTT
CDR3: CSAPLAGDTEAFF

D: NA
J: TRBJ2-7
V: TRBV12-3/TRBV12-4
size: once
DNA: TGTGCCAGCAGTTTATGGCAGGATGGGGAGCAGTACTTC
CDR3: CASSLWQDGEQYF

D: NA
J: TRBJ2-1
V: TRBV11-1
size: few
DNA: TGTGCCAGCAGCCCAAATGGCGTAGCGGACGCCTACAATGAGCAGTTCTTC
CDR3: CASSPNGVADAYNEQFF

D: TRBD2
J: TRBJ2-7
V: TRBV7-9
size: NA
DNA: TGTGCCAGCAGCCGCGCCTCAGCGGGAGTGTACGAGCAGTACTTC
CDR3: CASSRASAGVYEQYF

D: NA
J: TRBJ1-1
V: TRBV7-2
size: many
DNA: TGTGCCAGCAGCTCTGGGAGGGACACTGAAGCTTTCTTT
CDR3: CASSSGRDTEAFF

D: NA
J: TRBJ2-1
V: TRBV20-1
size: NA
DNA: TGCAGTGCTAGTTCGAACTCCCCGCCCTACAATGAGCAGTTCTTC
CDR3: CSASSNSPPYNEQFF